This entry lists 14 T cell receptor beta chains sequenced from one sample in a study of blood T cell repertoires in COVID-19. The method was immunoSEQ multiplex PCR; TCRdb's version includes in-frame clones alone and lacks a portion of them. This table has roughly 160,000 clones, less than 85% appearing once. Sequencing input: peripheral blood. The receptors shown here come from a woman aged 80 or over with active or convalescent COVID-19.

This clone was observed a few times. This rearrangement joins TRBV28 to TRBJ1-1, with 8 nucleotides matching TRBD1. The V segment lost 5 bases and the J segment 6 bases; nucleotides outside the gene matches: 11. The CDR3 runs 15 residues. CDR1 and CDR2 (germline): MDHEN, SYDVKM. The CDR3 loop reads CASSQQGVLIAEAFF. The CDR3 bases are TGTGCCAGCAGTCAACAGGGGGTTTTAATCGCTGAAGCTTTCTTT.

V is TRBV7-3 and J is TRBJ2-1; D uncertain. This CDR3 contains 15 residues. The germline gives CDR1 SGHTA, CDR2 FQGTGA. The V end was cut by 5 bases, the J end by 6 bases, with 17 bases between. In DNA form, the CDR3 reads TGTGCCAGCAGCCCCAACTGGTTGGAGACCAATGAGCAGTTCTTC. Its protein product is CASSPNWLETNEQFF. Full variable domain (outside the CDR3, taken from reference TRBV7-3 and TRBJ2-1): GAGVSQTPSNKVTEKGKYVELRCDPISGHTALYWYRQSLGQGPEFLIYFQGTGAADDSGLPNDRFFAVRPEGSVSTLKIQRTERGDSAVYLCASSPNWLETNEQFFGPGTRLTVL.

The chain carries TRBV10-2 and TRBJ2-3, with D maybe TRBD2 (5 bases). Trimming pared 2 bases from V and 4 bases from J, leaving 16 bases between. This CDR3 contains 16 residues. Germline CDR1 reads WSHSY; CDR2 reads SAAADI. This CDR3 reads CASSERLASKSDTQYF. DNA for the CDR3: TGCGCCAGCAGTGAGCGATTAGCGTCAAAGTCAGATACGCAGTATTTT.

The chain couples TRBV6-6 to TRBJ2-5; 10 positions match TRBD2. CDR3 length equals 15 residues. CDR1 and CDR2 (germline): MNHNY, SVGAGI (reference sequence). V dropped 5 bases and J dropped 3; count of bases not matched to a gene: 6. The CDR3 region is CASSQTSGWEETQYF. CDR3 nucleotide sequence: TGTGCCAGCAGTCAGACTAGCGGGTGGGAAGAGACCCAGTACTTC.

The V call is TRBV28, the J call TRBJ1-2; D remains unclear. Trimming shortened V by 10 bases and J by 1 base, and 10 bases separated the two germline ends. This CDR3 region has 12 residues. Germline V gene data show CDR1 as MDHEN and CDR2 as SYDVKM. CDR3 region: CATRASNYGYTF. CDR3 DNA: TGTGCCACACGTGCCAGTAACTATGGCTACACCTTC.

The chain links TRBV15 to TRBJ2-1; a weak D match, TRBD2 (6 bases). Deletions cut 2 bases from V and 9 bases from J, with 23 bases between. Germline CDR1 and CDR2: LNHNV and YYDKDF (reference sequence). The CDR3 extends over 17 amino acids. The CDR3: CATSRSTGVAFQGEQFF. The CDR3 coding sequence is TGTGCCACCAGCAGAAGTACGGGGGTAGCTTTTCAGGGTGAGCAGTTCTTC.

The chain joins TRBV18 to TRBJ2-1, with 14 bases aligning to TRBD2. The trim removed 3 bases at V and 8 bases at J, leaving 0 bases unmatched. The CDR3 sequence is 14 residues long. Germline loops: CDR1 KGHSH, CDR2 LQKENI. The CDR3 loop is CASSPGLAGDEQFF. CDR3 in DNA: TGTGCCAGCTCACCGGGACTAGCGGGAGATGAGCAGTTCTTC.

CDR3 DNA: TGTGCCAGCAGTGAACTAGCGGCGTACAATGAGCAGTTCTTC. Amino acids: CASSELAAYNEQFF. The chain has TRBV2 and TRBJ2-1, with 7 bases aligning to TRBD2. Germline CDR1 reads SNHLY; CDR2 reads FYNNEI. The CDR3 sequence is 14 residues long. V trimming: 2 bases; J trimming: 4 bases; junction bases outside the gene matches: 2.

The CDR3 reads CASTPQQGASDTQYF. The CDR3 DNA follows: TGCGCCAGCACCCCACAACAGGGGGCATCAGATACGCAGTATTTT. The chain links TRBV5-1 to TRBJ2-3, with TRBD1 matching over 9 bases. The V gene's germline CDR1 is SGHRS and CDR2 YFSETQ. The V gene end was trimmed by 6 bases and the J gene end by 4 bases; junction bases not matched to a gene: 9. The CDR3 spans 15 residues.

V usage is TRBV5-4 and J usage is TRBJ2-1; 13 bases are shared with TRBD2. Germline loops: CDR1 SGHNT, CDR2 YYREEE (reference sequence). Trimming at V came to 4 bases and at J to 12 bases, leaving 19 bases not matched to a gene. The CDR3 length is 18 residues. DNA for the CDR3: TGTGCCAGCAGCCCACAAAGCACCGGGACTAGCGGGATTATTAGGCAGTTCTTC. Translating gives CASSPQSTGTSGIIRQFF.

CDR3 loop: CASMSPAGTTDTQYF. Here the CDR3 DNA reads TGTGCCAGTATGAGTCCAGCGGGGACCACAGATACGCAGTATTTT. J is TRBJ2-3 and V is TRBV19; 7 bases are shared with TRBD2. Germline V gene lookup returns CDR1 LNHDA and CDR2 SQIVND (reference sequence). The V gene end was trimmed by 7 bases and the J gene end by 2 bases; junction bases not matched to a gene: 9. The CDR3 runs to 15 residues.

This chain joins TRBV7-9 and TRBJ2-1; D uncertain. The length of the CDR3 is 12 residues. Germline V gives CDR1 SEHNR, CDR2 FQNEAQ (reference sequence). V lost 6 bases and J lost 8, with 11 bases in between. The CDR3, as DNA: TGTGCCAGCAGTCGTGACTCCTATGAGCAGTTCTTC. It specifies CASSRDSYEQFF.

This clone was counted only a few times. The CDR3 nucleotides are TGTGCCAGCAGCCCGATTTTGGCGGAAGATAACTATGGCTACACCTTC. As protein: CASSPILAEDNYGYTF. The rearrangement joins TRBV5-4 to TRBJ1-2; D gene uncertain. V dropped 4 bases and J dropped 1 base, with 17 bases sitting between them. The length of the CDR3 is 16 residues. From germline, CDR1 is SGHNT and CDR2 YYREEE (reference sequence).

The chain uses TRBV10-3 and TRBJ2-1; TRBD2 matches 7 bases. The CDR3 extends over 17 amino acids. Germline-derived CDR1 and CDR2 are ENHRY and SYGVKD. Trimming removed 0 bases from V and 4 bases from J; junction bases left unmatched: 9. The CDR3: CAISESSRGGSYNEQFF. CDR3 sequence (DNA): TGTGCCATCAGTGAGTCGAGTCGTGGCGGGAGTTACAATGAGCAGTTCTTC.